The 27 T cell receptor beta chains listed next were all sequenced from one sample in a study of identical twins. TCRdb processed the 5' RACE reads anew with MiXCR; each CDR3 protein has one entry. The sample carries under 300,000 distinct CDR3 sequences, over 12% recorded once. Sequences were obtained from memory (CD45RO+) T cells sorted from blood. Receptors were obtained from a woman under 30 in good health.

The rearrangement links TRBV15 to TRBJ2-7, with a possible D match to TRBD1 (5 bases). CDR3 length: 14 residues. Germline-derived CDR1 and CDR2 are LNHNV and YYDKDF (reference sequence). V was trimmed by 3 bases and J by 3 bases, leaving 12 bases between them. CDR3 nucleotide sequence: TGTGCCACCAGCAGCAGGGTAGGACACTACGAGCAGTACTTC. Protein: CATSSRVGHYEQYF.

The chain recombines TRBV20-1 with TRBJ2-1, with D perhaps TRBD1 (6 bases). The V gene's germline CDR1 is DFQATT and CDR2 SNEGSKA (reference sequence). This CDR3 spans 14 amino acids. V lost 0 bases, J lost 8 bases, and 14 bases lay in between. CDR3 sequence (DNA): TGCAGTGCTAGAGAAGGGGGAAAGAACTATGAGCAGTTCTTC. Translating gives CSAREGGKNYEQFF.

This clonotype was counted a few times. The gene calls are TRBV5-4 and TRBJ2-1; 7 bases agree with TRBD1. Germline-derived CDR1 and CDR2 are SGHNT and YYREEE (reference sequence). The trim removed 2 bases at V and 4 bases at J, leaving 6 bases unmatched. CDR3 length: 15 residues. This CDR3 is CASSFDRVPYNEQFF. The CDR3 DNA sequence: TGTGCCAGCAGCTTCGACAGGGTTCCTTACAATGAGCAGTTCTTC.

The V gene is TRBV20-1, the J gene TRBJ1-1; 8 positions agree with TRBD1. Unmatched junction bases numbered 8, after V lost 5 bases and J lost 3 bases. The CDR3 has 14 residues. Germline-derived CDR1 and CDR2 are DFQATT and SNEGSKA (reference sequence). The CDR3 spells CSAVRHRGDTEAFF. The CDR3, as DNA: TGCAGTGCTGTAAGACACAGGGGGGACACTGAAGCTTTCTTT.

This clonotype was found a few times. The rearrangement uses TRBV20-1 and TRBJ2-7; 7 bases match TRBD2. This CDR3 spans 12 amino acids. Germline-derived CDR1 and CDR2 are DFQATT and SNEGSKA (reference sequence). J gave up 3 bases and V 6 bases, and 5 bases lay outside the gene matches. The CDR3 region has the DNA TGCAGTGCCGAAAGGACTAGCTACGAGCAGTACTTC. This sequence encodes CSAERTSYEQYF.

This clonotype was detected many times. A junction boundary mismatches the germline segment, possibly from a read error. The CDR3 DNA reads TGCAGTGCTAGAGGCGGAGGGGGCAACCAGCCCCAGCATTTT. Protein product: CSARGGGGNQPQHF. This sequence joins TRBV20-1 and TRBJ1-5; 7 bases align to TRBD1. The CDR3 is 14 residues long. CDR1 DFQATT and CDR2 SNEGSKA come from the germline V gene (reference sequence).

This clonotype has at least ten counts. The gene calls are TRBV12-3 or TRBV12-4 and TRBJ2-7, with D unresolved. The length of the CDR3 is 11 residues. The V end lost 4 bases, the J end lost 2 bases, and 3 bases lay between the germline ends. The CDR3 sequence is CASSYTYEQYF. The CDR3 DNA is TGTGCCAGCAGTTACACCTACGAGCAGTACTTC.

This clonotype was found a few times. The rearrangement uses TRBV30 and TRBJ2-1; TRBD2 matches 12 bases. Germline values: CDR1 GTSNPN, CDR2 SVGIG (reference sequence). There are 15 residues in the CDR3. The junction had 9 bases not matched to a gene; V was cut back by 5 bases and J by 7 bases. The DNA of the CDR3 is TGTGCCTGGGCCAGACTAGCGGGAGTTTTAAATGAGCAGTTCTTC. It yields the protein CAWARLAGVLNEQFF.

This clonotype was counted only a few times. This sequence joins TRBV12-3 or TRBV12-4 and TRBJ2-5; 9 bases align to TRBD2. This CDR3 is built from 14 residues. V lost 3 bases and J lost 5; bases outside the gene matches: 4. The CDR3: CASSLRGGKETQYF. Here the CDR3 DNA reads TGTGCCAGCAGTTTGCGGGGGGGCAAGGAGACCCAGTACTTC.

This clonotype showed up many times. This chain connects TRBV11-2 to TRBJ2-5, with TRBD2 as a possible D gene (5 bases). Looked up from germline, CDR1 is SGHAT and CDR2 is FQNNGV. The CDR3 loop spans 15 amino acids. V was cut by 5 bases and J by 5 bases, with 18 bases left in between. The CDR3 here is CASSPREAGRETQYF. CDR3 in DNA: TGTGCCAGCAGCCCACGAGAGGCGGGTCGGGAGACCCAGTACTTC. Together with reference TRBV11-2 and TRBJ2-5, the CDR3 gives the full variable domain: EAGVAQSPRYKIIEKRQSVAFWCNPISGHATLYWYQQILGQGPKLLIQFQNNGVVDDSQLPKDRFSAERLKGVDSTLKIQPAKLEDSAVYLCASSPREAGRETQYFGPGTRLLVL.

The sample holds many counts of this clonotype. The CDR3 region has the DNA TGCAGTGCTATAAACCCTCCTTACAATGAGCAGTTCTTC. It translates to CSAINPPYNEQFF. The chain employs TRBV20-1 and TRBJ2-1; D uncertain. The CDR3 has 13 amino acids. The germline V gene encodes CDR1 DFQATT and CDR2 SNEGSKA (reference sequence). Trimming stripped 4 bases from V and 4 bases from J, with 11 bases between.

The CDR3 DNA follows: TGTGCCAGCAGTAGGGGACTAGTATCAGATACGCAGTATTTT. It specifies CASSRGLVSDTQYF. The V call is TRBV5-6, the J call TRBJ2-3; TRBD2 agrees at 8 bases. This CDR3 comprises 14 residues. J gave up 4 bases and V 5 bases, and 6 bases lay outside the gene matches. The germline V gene has CDR1 SGHDT and CDR2 YYEEEE.

The chain's CDR3 is CASSQVSSSYNEQFF. The CDR3, as DNA: TGTGCCAGCAGCCAGGTTTCTAGCAGCTACAATGAGCAGTTCTTC. The chain joins TRBV3-1 to TRBJ2-1; the D gene is possibly TRBD2 (5 bases). The V and J ends lost 3 bases and 3 bases respectively, with 12 bases between them. In germline, CDR1 is LGHDT, CDR2 YNNKEL (reference sequence). This CDR3 spans 15 amino acids.

This clonotype was observed a handful of times. The CDR3, as DNA: TGTGCCAGCAGCTTACGAGGGTCGTGGGAGTCGGGGTCCGGGGAGCTGTTTTTT. It yields the protein CASSLRGSWESGSGELFF. The genes are TRBV11-2 and TRBJ2-2, with a possible D match to TRBD2 (5 bases). Germline assignment: CDR1 SGHAT and CDR2 FQNNGV. This CDR3 region has 18 residues. The V end lost 2 bases, the J end lost 6 bases, and 22 bases lay between the germline ends.

A word on this clonotype: A read error is possible here, since a much larger clone lies one base away. The chain uses TRBV7-9 and TRBJ2-5; D unresolved. Germline V CDR1 and CDR2: SEHNR, FQNEAQ (reference sequence). The CDR3 is 11 amino acids. Trimming took 5 bases from V and 3 from J, leaving 4 bases between them. The CDR3 is CASSNKETQYF. Written as DNA, the CDR3 is TGTGCCAGCAGCAATAAAGAGACCCAGTACTTC.

Many counts were recorded for this clonotype. The junction departs from the called germline gene at one end, perhaps through a read error. The chain joins TRBV7-9 to TRBJ2-1; D might be TRBD2 (6 bases). There are 14 residues in the CDR3. Germline CDR1 and CDR2: SEHNR and FQNEAQ (reference sequence). The CDR3 loop reads CASRLAVSYNEQFF. CDR3 nucleotides: TGTGCCAGCCGCTTAGCGGTCTCCTACAATGAGCAGTTCTTC.

This clonotype was seen only a few times. V gene TRBV12-3 or TRBV12-4 combines with J gene TRBJ2-7, with TRBD2 matching over 7 bases. Germline trimming cut 3 bases from V and 9 bases from J; bases unmatched to any gene: 8. The CDR3 length is 13 residues. The CDR3 protein is CASSFGGRTGQYF. The DNA for the CDR3 is TGTGCCAGCAGTTTCGGCGGGAGAACCGGGCAGTACTTC.

This clonotype was detected only once. The J gene is TRBJ2-1, the V gene TRBV20-1; D call uncertain. The CDR3 runs to 12 residues. Germline CDR1 DFQATT, CDR2 SNEGSKA (reference sequence). The V end lost 2 bases, the J end lost 8 bases, and 10 bases lay between the germline ends. For the CDR3, the DNA is TGCAGTGCTAGAAGTCTTGTCCATGAGCAGTTCTTC. It specifies CSARSLVHEQFF.

The genes are TRBV28 and TRBJ2-7, with TRBD1 identical over 10 bases. The CDR3 contains 14 residues. CDR1 is MDHEN, CDR2 SYDVKM, per germline. Trimming at V came to 5 bases and at J to 6 bases, leaving 7 bases not matched to a gene. The chain's CDR3 is CASSAAGTGVEQYF. DNA for the CDR3: TGTGCCAGCAGTGCCGCCGGGACAGGGGTCGAGCAGTACTTC.

This rearrangement joins TRBV2 to TRBJ1-2, with D unresolved. V was pared by 6 bases and J by 8 bases, with 16 bases between. Germline loops: CDR1 SNHLY, CDR2 FYNNEI. This CDR3 contains 13 residues. CDR3 region: CASRGTGPQGYTF. The CDR3, as DNA: TGTGCCAGCAGGGGAACCGGGCCCCAGGGCTACACCTTC.

This clonotype was counted ten times or more. CDR3 sequence reads: CSAMSFPAVTEQFF. DNA for the CDR3: TGCAGTGCTATGTCGTTTCCCGCGGTTACGGAGCAGTTCTTC. The rearrangement uses TRBV20-1 and TRBJ2-1; D uncertain. The V and J ends lost 4 bases and 10 bases respectively, with 20 bases between them. CDR3 length equals 14 residues. Germline CDR1 and CDR2: DFQATT and SNEGSKA (reference sequence).

In its sample, this clonotype was seen a few times. This chain connects TRBV4-3 to TRBJ2-7, with TRBD2 matching 7 bases. J was trimmed by 4 bases and V by 7 bases; bases with no gene match: 13. Germline assignment: CDR1 LGHNA and CDR2 YSLEER. The CDR3 runs to 15 residues. CDR3 DNA: TGCGCCAGCACCCGGAATTTAGCGGGCCCGTACGAGCAGTACTTC. Translated: CASTRNLAGPYEQYF.

This clonotype showed up just a few times. This chain links TRBV27 with TRBJ1-1; D perhaps matches TRBD1 (6 bases). The V end lost 5 bases, the J end lost 2 bases, and 15 bases lay between the germline ends. The CDR3 runs to 15 residues. Germline CDR1 MNHEY, CDR2 SMNVEV (reference sequence). CDR3 sequence: CASSPRGGRNTEAFF. CDR3 coding DNA: TGTGCCAGCAGTCCCCGGGGGGGGCGAAACACTGAAGCTTTCTTT.

The chain couples TRBV28 to TRBJ2-4; a weak D match, TRBD1 (6 bases). V was clipped by 6 bases and J by 8 bases, with 11 bases between them. Per the germline V gene, CDR1 is MDHEN and CDR2 is SYDVKM. CDR3 length: 12 residues. Here the CDR3 reads CASRQGRDIQYF. The CDR3 region has the DNA TGTGCCAGCAGGCAGGGGCGCGACATTCAGTACTTC. The full variable domain, its missing parts supplied by reference TRBV28 and TRBJ2-4, is DVKVTQSSRYLVKRTGEKVFLECVQDMDHENMFWYRQDPGLGLRLIYFSYDVKMKEKGDIPEGYSVSREKKERFSLILESASTNQTSMYLCASRQGRDIQYFGAGTRLSVL.

The gene calls are TRBV7-6 and TRBJ2-2; D tentatively reads TRBD1 or TRBD2 (5 bases each). The V and J ends lost 2 bases and 6 bases respectively, with 16 bases between them. The CDR3 length is 16 residues. Germline CDR1 reads SGHVS; CDR2 reads FNYEAQ. The CDR3 coding sequence is TGTGCCAGCAGCTTAACAACGAGCTCGGGACCCGGGGAGCTGTTTTTT. Translation gives CASSLTTSSGPGELFF.

There are a few counts of this clonotype. J is TRBJ2-1 and V is TRBV7-9, with a possible D match to TRBD1 (6 bases). Germline loops: CDR1 SEHNR, CDR2 FQNEAQ (reference sequence). The CDR3 sequence is 14 residues long. V was shortened by 5 bases and J by 9 bases, with 17 bases between the two germline ends. This chain's CDR3 is CASSPGARGGEQFF. CDR3 bases: TGTGCCAGCAGCCCAGGGGCCCGGGGTGGTGAGCAGTTCTTC. The full variable domain, completed using reference TRBV7-9 and TRBJ2-1, is DTGVSQNPRHKITKRGQNVTFRCDPISEHNRLYWYRQTLGQGPEFLTYFQNEAQLEKSRLLSDRFSAERPKGSFSTLEIQRTEQGDSAMYLCASSPGARGGEQFFGPGTRLTVL.

This clonotype was counted between two and nine times. The V gene is TRBV9, the J gene TRBJ1-2; D remains ambiguous. Germline V gene sequence: CDR1 SGDLS, CDR2 YYNGEE. Trimming pared 0 bases from V and 9 bases from J, leaving 15 bases between. The CDR3 extends over 14 amino acids. The CDR3 sequence: CASSVGSDRGSYTF. In DNA form, the CDR3 reads TGTGCCAGCAGCGTAGGTTCAGACCGAGGAAGCTACACCTTC.